This record concerns one TCR beta chain sequence. Across 20 to 25 US areas, participants ranged in age from about 18 to 90 years. Grouping used clinical history reported by participants in a survey and questionnaire. What the recovered Cohort 3 donors had was two negative PCRs, clearance, or symptom resolution. Authors' analysis steps: Amplifying reference gene primers gave estimates of nucleated cell counts. Method: immunoSEQ multiplex PCR; TCRdb's copy keeps in-frame clones and lacks some. The V and J calls and clone size come from that table; D and trimming were worked out from the DNA. The data contain 80,000 to 130,000 clones, 80% to 90% of them singletons. This sample was taken from a study of blood T cell repertoires in COVID-19. Germline CDR1 is LNHNV and CDR2 is YYDKDF (reference sequence). Losses at the gene ends were 0 bases for V and 5 bases for J; bases not matched to a gene: 4. This CDR3 has 15 residues.

The TCR was taken from a woman between 45 and 60 years old who had recovered from COVID-19. The V call is TRBV15, the J call TRBJ1-5, with 7 positions matching TRBD1. Source material: PBMCs or T cells enriched from blood (not recorded which). This CDR3 reads CATSRDRDRYQPQHF. The CDR3 nucleotides are TGTGCCACCAGCAGAGATCGGGACAGATATCAGCCCCAGCATTTT.